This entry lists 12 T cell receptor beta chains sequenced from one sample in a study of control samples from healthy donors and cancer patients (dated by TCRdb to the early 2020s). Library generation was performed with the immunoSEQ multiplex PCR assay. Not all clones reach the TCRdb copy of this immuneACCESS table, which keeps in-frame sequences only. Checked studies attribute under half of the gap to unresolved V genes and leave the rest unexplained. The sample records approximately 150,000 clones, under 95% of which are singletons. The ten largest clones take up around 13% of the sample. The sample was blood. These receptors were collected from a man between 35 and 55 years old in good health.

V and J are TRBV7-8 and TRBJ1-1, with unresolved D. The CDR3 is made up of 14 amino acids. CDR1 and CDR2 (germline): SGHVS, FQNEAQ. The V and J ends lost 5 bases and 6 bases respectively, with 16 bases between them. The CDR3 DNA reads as TGTGCCAGCAGCCCCCAGAAGCTTGGGGCTGAAGCTTTCTTT. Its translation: CASSPQKLGAEAFF.

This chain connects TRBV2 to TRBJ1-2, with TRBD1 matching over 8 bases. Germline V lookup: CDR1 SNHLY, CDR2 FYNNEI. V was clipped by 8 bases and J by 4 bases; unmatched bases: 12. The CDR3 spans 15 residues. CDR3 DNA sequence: TGTGCCAGCTGGACAGGGACAGACACTGGCTATGGCTACACCTTC. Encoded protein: CASWTGTDTGYGYTF.

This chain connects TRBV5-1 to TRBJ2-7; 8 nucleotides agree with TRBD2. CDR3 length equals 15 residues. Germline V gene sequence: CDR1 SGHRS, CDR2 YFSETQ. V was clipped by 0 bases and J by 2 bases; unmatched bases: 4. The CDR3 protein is CASSLGVAGPYEQYF. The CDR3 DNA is TGCGCCAGCAGCTTGGGGGTAGCGGGGCCCTACGAGCAGTACTTC. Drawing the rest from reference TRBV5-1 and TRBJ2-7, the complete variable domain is KAGVTQTPRYLIKTRGQQVTLSCSPISGHRSVSWYQQTPGQGLQFLFEYFSETQRNKGNFPGRFSGRQFSNSRSEMNVSTLELGDSALYLCASSLGVAGPYEQYFGPGTRLTVT.

Written as DNA, the CDR3 is TGCGCCAGCAGCCAAGATTGGCAGACAGACTATGGCTACACCTTC. Protein product: CASSQDWQTDYGYTF. The chain uses TRBV4-1 and TRBJ1-2, with TRBD1 as a possible D gene (5 bases). This CDR3 contains 15 residues. Trimming removed 0 bases at V and 3 bases at J, with 11 bases between. CDR1 and CDR2 from the germline V gene are MGHRA and YSYEKL.

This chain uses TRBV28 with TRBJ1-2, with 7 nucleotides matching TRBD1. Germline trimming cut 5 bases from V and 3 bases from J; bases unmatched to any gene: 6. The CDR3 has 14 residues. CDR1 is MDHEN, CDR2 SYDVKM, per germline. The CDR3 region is CASSQGGNYYGYTF. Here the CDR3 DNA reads TGTGCCAGCAGTCAGGGGGGAAATTACTATGGCTACACCTTC.

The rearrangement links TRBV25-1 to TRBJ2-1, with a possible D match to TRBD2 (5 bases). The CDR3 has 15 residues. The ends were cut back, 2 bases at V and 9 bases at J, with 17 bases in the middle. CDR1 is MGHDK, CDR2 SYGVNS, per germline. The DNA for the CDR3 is TGTGCCAGCAGTGAAACCGGGGTCGGCGCGGGTGAGCAGTTCTTC. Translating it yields CASSETGVGAGEQFF.

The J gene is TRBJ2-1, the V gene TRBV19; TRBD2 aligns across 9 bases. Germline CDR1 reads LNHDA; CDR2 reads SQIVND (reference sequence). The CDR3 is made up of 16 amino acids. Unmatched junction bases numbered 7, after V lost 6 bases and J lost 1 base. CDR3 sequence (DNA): TGTGCCAGTAGAACAACTAGCGGGCGTTCCTACAATGAGCAGTTCTTC. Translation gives CASRTTSGRSYNEQFF.

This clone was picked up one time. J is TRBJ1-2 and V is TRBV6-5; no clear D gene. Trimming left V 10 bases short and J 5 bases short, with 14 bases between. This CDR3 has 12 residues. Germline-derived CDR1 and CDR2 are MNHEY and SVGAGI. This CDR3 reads CATKTDLYGYTF. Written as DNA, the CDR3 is TGTGCCACCAAGACGGATTTGTATGGCTACACCTTC.

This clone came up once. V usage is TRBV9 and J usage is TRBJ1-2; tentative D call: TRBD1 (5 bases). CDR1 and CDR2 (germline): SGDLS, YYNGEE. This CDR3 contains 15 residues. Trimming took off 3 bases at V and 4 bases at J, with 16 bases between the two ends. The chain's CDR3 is CASSGHRPRGYGYTF. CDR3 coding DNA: TGTGCCAGCAGCGGACACAGGCCCCGGGGCTATGGCTACACCTTC.

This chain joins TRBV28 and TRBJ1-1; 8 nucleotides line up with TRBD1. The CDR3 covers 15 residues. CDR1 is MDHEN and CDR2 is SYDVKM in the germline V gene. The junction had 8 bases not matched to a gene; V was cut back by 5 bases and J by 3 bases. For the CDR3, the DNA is TGTGCCAGCAGTCTCCGGACAGGGAGGGACACTGAAGCTTTCTTT. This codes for CASSLRTGRDTEAFF.

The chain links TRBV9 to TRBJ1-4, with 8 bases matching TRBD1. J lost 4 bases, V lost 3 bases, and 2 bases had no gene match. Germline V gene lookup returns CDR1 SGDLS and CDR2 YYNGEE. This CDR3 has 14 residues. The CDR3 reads CASSGDRGNEKLFF. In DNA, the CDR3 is TGTGCCAGCAGCGGAGACAGGGGTAATGAAAAACTGTTTTTT.

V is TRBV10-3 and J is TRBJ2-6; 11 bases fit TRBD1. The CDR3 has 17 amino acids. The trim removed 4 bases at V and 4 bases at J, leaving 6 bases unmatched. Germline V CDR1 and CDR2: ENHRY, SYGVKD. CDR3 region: CAISGGTGGLGANVLTF. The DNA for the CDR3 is TGTGCCATCAGTGGAGGGACAGGGGGTTTGGGGGCCAACGTCCTGACTTTC.